In this sample, the clone carrying this T cell receptor beta chain turned up many times. Its antigen remains unknown. This sample is drawn from a study of molecular identifiers for immune sequencing clone quantification. Study observations and caveats: Underestimation of highly expanded clone sizes could arise where identical TCR molecules share a barcode.

The germline V gene encodes CDR1 SGHDT and CDR2 YYEEEE. V lost 4 bases, J lost 0 bases, and 8 bases lay in between. This CDR3 contains 13 residues. From the PCR reads, TCRdb called clonotypes with MiXCR, one entry per CDR3 protein. The sample has 40,000 to 45,000 distinct CDR3 sequences, roughly 19% seen once. The sequenced sample consisted of naive CD8+ T cells from blood, with Jurkat cell RNA spiked in. Subset defined: FACS-sorted CD8+CD4-CCR7+CD45RA+ naive T cells. The J gene is TRBJ2-7, the V gene TRBV5-6; no reliable D call. The source is a human donor in good health. Some libraries in this study had Jurkat cell RNA spiked in. DNA of the CDR3: TGTGCCAGCAGCCTGGGCTTCTCCTACGAGCAGTACTTC. As protein: CASSLGFSYEQYF. The complete variable domain, with remaining parts taken from reference TRBV5-6 and TRBJ2-7, reads DAGVTQSPTHLIKTRGQQVTLRCSPKSGHDTVSWYQQALGQGPQFIFQYYEEEERQRGNFPDRFSGHQFPNYSSELNVNALLLGDSALYLCASSLGFSYEQYFGPGTRLTVT.